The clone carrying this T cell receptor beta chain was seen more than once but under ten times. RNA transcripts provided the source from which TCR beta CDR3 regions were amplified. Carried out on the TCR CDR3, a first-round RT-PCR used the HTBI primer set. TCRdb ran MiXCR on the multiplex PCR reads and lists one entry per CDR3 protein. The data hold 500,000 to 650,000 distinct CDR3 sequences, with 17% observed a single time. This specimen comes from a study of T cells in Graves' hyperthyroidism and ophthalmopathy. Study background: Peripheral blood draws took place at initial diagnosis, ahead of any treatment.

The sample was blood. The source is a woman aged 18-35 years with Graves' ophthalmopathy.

CDR3 residues: CASSVGTSIDTQYF. The CDR3 coding sequence is TGTGCCAGTAGTGTCGGGACTAGCATTGATACGCAGTATTTT. The chain couples TRBV19 to TRBJ2-3, with 9 bases matching TRBD2. V lost 5 bases to trimming and J lost 6 bases; unmatched junction nucleotides: 6. Germline CDR1 reads LNHDA; CDR2 reads SQIVND (reference sequence). The CDR3 is made up of 14 amino acids.